This T cell receptor beta chain was identified in a study of T cell responses to AZD1222 COVID-19 vaccine (dated by TCRdb to the early 2020s). Broadly, across the study: A total of more than 230 trial participants underwent TCR sequencing, of whom some 200 had received two doses of AZD1222 and some 25 had received two doses of the MenACWY control vaccine. Enrollment into the trials was organized by age into subgroups of 18-55, 56-69 and 70-plus years, and those subgroups contained roughly 150, 30 and 60 TCR-sequenced participants, respectively.

What the research found in general, with its limitations: Conclusions about previously exposed vaccinees were limited because only six or seven AZD1222 recipients were SARS-CoV-2 seropositive at baseline. Because no samples from the day 14 peak response were available, repertoires could be characterized only after the peak T cell response. Nearly half of unique spike-specific TCRs reportedly recognized epitopes outside regions mutated in the B.1.351 and B.1.1.7 variants. Vaccine-associated CD4 TCRs spanned the whole spike protein, with dominant responses in regions 160-218 and 743-854. In the small 56-69-year group, the increase in depth fell short of significance, most likely because of low power. A significant rise in spike-specific TCR breadth and depth was observed after two AZD1222 doses relative to day 0 and relative to MenACWY recipients. Participants were mostly white British, with more females than males. The authors suggested clonal diversity may have been underestimated.

The CDR3 regions of human TCRbeta chains were analyzed by immunosequencing. As for how the authors treated the data: Repertoire TCRs were matched against a reference library of SARS-CoV-2-specific TCRs generated with the MIRA antigen-specificity platform. Breadth meant the fraction of unique TCRs that were SARS-CoV-2-associated, whereas depth meant the fraction of total T cells that were SARS-CoV-2-associated. Each spike-specific TCR was assigned to its reactive spike region and to a CD4 or CD8 class using the MIRA data. Log10-transformed breadth and depth values were compared by one-way ANOVA with Sidak's multiple comparisons tests. Imported from immuneACCESS, the table was reduced by TCRdb to in-frame sequences with V and J called. These copies leave out some clones; in studies compared against another copy, an unresolved V gene accounts for under half, and the cause of the remainder is not known. The V and J calls and clone size were taken over from that table, and D and trimming were inferred from the DNA. Here the sample has around 120,000 clones; around 89% occur a single time. The top ten constitute about 7.4% of the sample.

Spanning cysteine to phenylalanine, the CDR3 consists of 15 amino acids. Only the CDR3 portion is preserved as DNA: 45 bases, with reading frame beginning at the first base. In the germline V gene, CDR1 corresponds to SNHLY and CDR2 to FYNNEI. The V and J ends are trimmed by 6 bases and 5 bases, leaving 17 bases between them. On this clone: Its antigen is currently not known. Base-call qualities are not available, and no considerably larger clone is one nucleotide away.

In the paper's terms, the time point label means: about 28 days (+/-7) after the second vaccine dose. AZD1222 recipients whose second dose came at about 4 weeks and those whose second dose came at about 12 weeks were combined into one group, since spike-specific TCR depth and breadth did not differ between the two schedules. Vaccinee samples were obtained from the UK trials COV001 and COV002, which included a single-blind randomized controlled phase 2/3 trial of AZD1222 (ChAdOx1 nCoV-19) in healthy adults. Trial participant PBMC samples were collected at day 0 and day 28 after the second dose for TCRbeta chain sequencing.

The V and J segments used are TRBV2 and TRBJ2-1, with TRBD2 tentatively as D gene (7 bases match). The source of this sequence is an adult who received the AZD1222 COVID-19 vaccine. The sequences come from peripheral blood, collected 28 days after the second AZD1222 dose. The CDR3 corresponds to CASSQGGGRNNEQFF. At the DNA level, the sequence is TGTGCCAGCAGCCAAGGGGGGGGTCGGAACAATGAGCAGTTCTTC.